This T cell receptor (beta chain) is drawn from a study of OX40 agonist ivuxolimab in advanced cancers. Study at large: A mean age of around 66 years, range roughly 20 to 79, was recorded, and about 83% were male. Partial responses were achieved by three patients, of whom one had hepatocellular carcinoma and two had cutaneous melanoma. Study-level results: Some of the nonresponding patients also showed low levels of normalized T-cell clonal expansion. Expanded clones tended on average to be more numerous among CD8+ T cells than CD4+.

A note on this clone: Its antigen is not identified.

The method was immunoSEQ multiplex PCR; TCRdb's version includes in-frame clones alone and lacks a portion of them. The sample shows some 100,000 clones, under 90% of them seen only once. The CDR3 length is 11 residues. The V end was cut by 5 bases, the J end by 4 bases, with 5 bases between. Germline CDR1 LNHDA, CDR2 SQIVND (reference sequence). The chain carries TRBV19 and TRBJ2-5; D is unresolved. The sample in question was CD4+ or CD8+ T cells sorted from blood, obtained in a trial of the OX40 agonist ivuxolimab. This receptor was obtained from an adult with an advanced solid tumor such as melanoma, head and neck, liver or kidney cancer. The CDR3 is CASSLRETQYF. Written as DNA, the CDR3 is TGTGCCAGTAGTTTGCGAGAGACCCAGTACTTC.